This T cell receptor beta chain appears in the sequencing data of a study of blood T cell repertoires in COVID-19. On the study more broadly: Sites across the United States, Italy and Spain contributed samples from acute and convalescent COVID-19. T cells, B-cell-depleted T cells, or PBMCs provided the cDNA or gDNA that served as material.

This CDR3 has 18 amino acids. V was cut by 0 bases and J by 5 bases, with 23 bases left in between. Germline CDR1 and CDR2: SGHDT and YYEEEE. In the original processing: Amplification from reference gene primers served as the basis for estimated nucleated cell counts. The method was immunoSEQ multiplex PCR; TCRdb's version includes in-frame clones alone and lacks a portion of them. That table is the source of V, J and clone size, and D and trimming were worked out from the DNA. The sample has about 150,000 clones, 75% to 85% seen once. This clonotype was obtained from a man aged 60 to 75 with acute or convalescent COVID-19. The sequencing sample was made of peripheral blood. The rearrangement links TRBV5-6 to TRBJ2-5; TRBD2 is a possible D gene (6 bases). CDR3 DNA: TGTGCCAGCAGCTTGGGCGAACTCACCCTTGGGACTGGGGAGACCCAGTACTTC. Translation: CASSLGELTLGTGETQYF.